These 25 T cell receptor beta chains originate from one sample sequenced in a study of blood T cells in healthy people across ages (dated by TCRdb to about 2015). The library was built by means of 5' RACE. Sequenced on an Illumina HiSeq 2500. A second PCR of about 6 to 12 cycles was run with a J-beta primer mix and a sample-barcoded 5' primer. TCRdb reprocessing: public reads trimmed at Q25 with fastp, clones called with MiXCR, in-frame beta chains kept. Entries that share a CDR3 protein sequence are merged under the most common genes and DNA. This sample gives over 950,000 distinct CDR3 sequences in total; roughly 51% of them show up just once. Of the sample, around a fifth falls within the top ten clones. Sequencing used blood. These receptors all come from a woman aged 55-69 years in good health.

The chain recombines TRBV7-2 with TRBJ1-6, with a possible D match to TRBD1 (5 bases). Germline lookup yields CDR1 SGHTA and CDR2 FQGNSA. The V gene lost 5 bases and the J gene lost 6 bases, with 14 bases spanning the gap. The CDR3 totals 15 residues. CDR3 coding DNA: TGTGCCAGCAGCCCAAGTCCAGGGACTAATTCACCCCTCCACTTT. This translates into CASSPSPGTNSPLHF.

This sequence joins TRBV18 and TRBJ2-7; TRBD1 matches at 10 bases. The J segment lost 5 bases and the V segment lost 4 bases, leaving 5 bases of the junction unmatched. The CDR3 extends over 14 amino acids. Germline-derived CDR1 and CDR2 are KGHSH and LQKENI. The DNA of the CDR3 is TGTGCCAGCTCACGTGCCGGGACAGGGGACGAGCAGTACTTC. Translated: CASSRAGTGDEQYF.

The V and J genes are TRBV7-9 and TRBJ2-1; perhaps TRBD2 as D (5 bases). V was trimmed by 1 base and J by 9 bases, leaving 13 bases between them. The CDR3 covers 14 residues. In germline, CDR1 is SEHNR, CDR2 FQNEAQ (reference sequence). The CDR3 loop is CASSLGGREGEQFF. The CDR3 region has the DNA TGTGCCAGCAGCTTAGGCGGCCGCGAGGGTGAGCAGTTCTTC.

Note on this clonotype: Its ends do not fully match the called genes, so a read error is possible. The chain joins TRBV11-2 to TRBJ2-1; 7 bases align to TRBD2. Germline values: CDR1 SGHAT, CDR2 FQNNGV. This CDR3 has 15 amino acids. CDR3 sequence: CASSLVAGAYNGQFF. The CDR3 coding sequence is TGTGCCAGCAGCTTAGTGGCGGGAGCATACAATGGGCAGTTCTTC. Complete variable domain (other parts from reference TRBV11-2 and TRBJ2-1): EAGVAQSPRYKIIEKRQSVAFWCNPISGHATLYWYQQILGQGPKLLIQFQNNGVVDDSQLPKDRFSAERLKGVDSTLKIQPAKLEDSAVYLCASSLVAGAYNGQFFGPGTRLTVL.

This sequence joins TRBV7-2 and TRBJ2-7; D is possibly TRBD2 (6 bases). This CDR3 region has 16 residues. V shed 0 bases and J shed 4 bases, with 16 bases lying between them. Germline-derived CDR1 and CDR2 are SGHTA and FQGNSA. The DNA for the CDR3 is TGTGCCAGCAGCTTAGCCGTCGGGGGTGATCTATACGAGCAGTACTTC. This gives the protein CASSLAVGGDLYEQYF.

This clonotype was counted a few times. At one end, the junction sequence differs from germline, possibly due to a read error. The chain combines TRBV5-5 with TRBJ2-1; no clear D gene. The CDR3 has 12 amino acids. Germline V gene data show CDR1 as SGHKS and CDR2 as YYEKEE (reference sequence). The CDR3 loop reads CVSSVSTNEQFF. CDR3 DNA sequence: TGTGTCAGCAGCGTATCGACCAATGAGCAGTTCTTC.

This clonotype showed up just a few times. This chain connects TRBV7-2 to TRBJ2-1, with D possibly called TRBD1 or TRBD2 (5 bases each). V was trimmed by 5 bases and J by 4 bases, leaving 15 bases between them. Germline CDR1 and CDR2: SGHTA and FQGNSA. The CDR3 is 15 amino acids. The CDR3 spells CASSPTGRTYNEQFF. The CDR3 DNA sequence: TGTGCCAGCAGCCCAACGGGACGGACGTACAATGAGCAGTTCTTC.

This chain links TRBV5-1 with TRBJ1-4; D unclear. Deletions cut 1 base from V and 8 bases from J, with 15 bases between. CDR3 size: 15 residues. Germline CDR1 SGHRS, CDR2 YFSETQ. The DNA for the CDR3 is TGCGCCAGCAGCTTGCGTACCTTGGCGGGCGAAAAACTGTTTTTT. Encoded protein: CASSLRTLAGEKLFF.

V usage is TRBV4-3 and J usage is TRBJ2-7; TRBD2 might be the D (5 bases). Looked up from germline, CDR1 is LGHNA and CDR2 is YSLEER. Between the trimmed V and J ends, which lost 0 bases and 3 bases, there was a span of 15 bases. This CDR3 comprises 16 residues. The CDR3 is CASSQELASRLYEQYF. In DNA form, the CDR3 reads TGCGCCAGCAGCCAAGAACTCGCTAGCCGCCTCTACGAGCAGTACTTC.

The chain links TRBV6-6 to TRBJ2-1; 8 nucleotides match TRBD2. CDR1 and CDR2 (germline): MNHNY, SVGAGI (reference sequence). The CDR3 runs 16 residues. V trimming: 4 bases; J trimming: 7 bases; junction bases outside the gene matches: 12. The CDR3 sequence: CASSSQGTSFGNEQFF. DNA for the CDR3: TGTGCCAGCAGTTCGCAAGGGACTAGTTTTGGGAATGAGCAGTTCTTC.

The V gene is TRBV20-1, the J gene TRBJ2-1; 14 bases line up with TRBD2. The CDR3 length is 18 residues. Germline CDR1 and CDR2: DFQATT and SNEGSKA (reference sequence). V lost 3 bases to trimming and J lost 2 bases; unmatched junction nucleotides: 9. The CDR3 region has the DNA TGCAGTGCTAGCGCCGGGACTAGCGGGAGTTGGCCCTACAATGAGCAGTTCTTC. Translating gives CSASAGTSGSWPYNEQFF.

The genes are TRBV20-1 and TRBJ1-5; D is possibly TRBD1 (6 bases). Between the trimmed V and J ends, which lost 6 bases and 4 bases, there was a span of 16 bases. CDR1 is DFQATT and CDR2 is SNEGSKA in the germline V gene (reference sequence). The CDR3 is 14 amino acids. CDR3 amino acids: CSARLGTRNQPQHF. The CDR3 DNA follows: TGCAGTGCCAGACTCGGGACACGTAATCAGCCCCAGCATTTT.

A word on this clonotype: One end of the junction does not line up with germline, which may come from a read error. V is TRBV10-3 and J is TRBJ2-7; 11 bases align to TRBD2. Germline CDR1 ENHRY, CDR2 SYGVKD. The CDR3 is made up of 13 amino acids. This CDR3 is CAISVTSGNERYF. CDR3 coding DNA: TGTGCCATCAGTGTGACTAGCGGGAACGAGCGGTACTTC.

For the CDR3, the DNA is TGTGCCAGCAGCTTAGGAGTACTACGGCAGACTAACTATGGCTACACCTTC. Translated, it gives CASSLGVLRQTNYGYTF. The chain recombines TRBV7-2 with TRBJ1-2; D gene unclear. Looked up from germline, CDR1 is SGHTA and CDR2 is FQGNSA. The CDR3 is made up of 17 amino acids. Trimming took 1 base from V and 0 from J, leaving 15 bases between them.

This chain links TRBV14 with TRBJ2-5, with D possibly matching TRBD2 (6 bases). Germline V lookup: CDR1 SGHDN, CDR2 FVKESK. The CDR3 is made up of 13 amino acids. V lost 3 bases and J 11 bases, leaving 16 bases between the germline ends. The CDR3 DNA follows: TGTGCCAGCAGCCAGGCTGGAACTAGCCGGCAGTACTTC. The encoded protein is CASSQAGTSRQYF.

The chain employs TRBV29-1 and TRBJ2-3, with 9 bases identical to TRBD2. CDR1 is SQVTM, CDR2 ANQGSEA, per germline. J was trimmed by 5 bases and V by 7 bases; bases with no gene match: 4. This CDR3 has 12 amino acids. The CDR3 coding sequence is TGCAGCGGCGGGAGGGCCTTAGATACGCAGTATTTT. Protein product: CSGGRALDTQYF.

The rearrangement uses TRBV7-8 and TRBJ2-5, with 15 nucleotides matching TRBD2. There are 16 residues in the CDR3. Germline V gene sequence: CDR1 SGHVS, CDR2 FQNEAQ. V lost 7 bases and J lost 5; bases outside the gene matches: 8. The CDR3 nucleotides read TGTGCCAGCACCAGGACTAGCGGGAGGGCCGGGGAGACCCAGTACTTC. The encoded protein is CASTRTSGRAGETQYF.

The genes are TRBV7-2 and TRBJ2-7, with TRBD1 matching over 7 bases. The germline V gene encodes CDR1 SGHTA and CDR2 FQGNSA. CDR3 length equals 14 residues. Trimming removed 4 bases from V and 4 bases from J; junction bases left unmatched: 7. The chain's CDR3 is CASSSQTGTYEQYF. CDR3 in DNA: TGTGCCAGCAGCTCCCAGACAGGGACGTACGAGCAGTACTTC.

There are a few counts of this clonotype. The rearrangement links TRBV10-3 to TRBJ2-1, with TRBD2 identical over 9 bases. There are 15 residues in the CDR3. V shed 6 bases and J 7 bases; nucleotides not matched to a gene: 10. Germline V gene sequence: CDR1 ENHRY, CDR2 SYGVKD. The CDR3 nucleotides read TGTGCCATCAGAAGGGGACTAGCCGACGAGAATGAGCAGTTCTTC. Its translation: CAIRRGLADENEQFF.

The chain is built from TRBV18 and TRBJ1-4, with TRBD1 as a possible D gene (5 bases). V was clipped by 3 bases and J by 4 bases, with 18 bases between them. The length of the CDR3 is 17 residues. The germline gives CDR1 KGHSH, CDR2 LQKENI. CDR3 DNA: TGTGCCAGCTCACCGGGGAGTCCTGGGGCGGTTAATGAAAAACTGTTTTTT. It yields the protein CASSPGSPGAVNEKLFF.

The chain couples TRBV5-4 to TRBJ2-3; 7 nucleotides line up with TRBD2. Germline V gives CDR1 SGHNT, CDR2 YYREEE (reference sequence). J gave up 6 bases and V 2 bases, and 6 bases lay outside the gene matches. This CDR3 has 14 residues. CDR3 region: CASSLRRERDTQYF. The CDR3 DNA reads TGTGCCAGCAGCTTAAGGCGGGAGAGGGATACGCAGTATTTT. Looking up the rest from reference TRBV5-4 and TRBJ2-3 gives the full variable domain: ETGVTQSPTHLIKTRGQQVTLRCSSQSGHNTVSWYQQALGQGPQFIFQYYREEENGRGNFPPRFSGLQFPNYSSELNVNALELDDSALYLCASSLRRERDTQYFGPGTRLTVL.

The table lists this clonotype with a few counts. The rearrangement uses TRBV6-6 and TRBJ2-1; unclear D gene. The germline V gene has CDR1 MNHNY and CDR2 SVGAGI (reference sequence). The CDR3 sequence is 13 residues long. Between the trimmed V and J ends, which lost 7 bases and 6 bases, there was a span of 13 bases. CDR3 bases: TGTGCCAGCACCCTACCCTGGGGCAATGAGCAGTTCTTC. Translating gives CASTLPWGNEQFF.

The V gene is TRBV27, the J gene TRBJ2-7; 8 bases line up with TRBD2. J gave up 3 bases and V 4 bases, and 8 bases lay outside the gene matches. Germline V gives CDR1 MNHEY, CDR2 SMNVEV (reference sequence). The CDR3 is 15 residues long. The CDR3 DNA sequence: TGTGCCAGCAGTTCGAGCGGGAGTGGTTTCTACGAGCAGTACTTC. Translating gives CASSSSGSGFYEQYF.

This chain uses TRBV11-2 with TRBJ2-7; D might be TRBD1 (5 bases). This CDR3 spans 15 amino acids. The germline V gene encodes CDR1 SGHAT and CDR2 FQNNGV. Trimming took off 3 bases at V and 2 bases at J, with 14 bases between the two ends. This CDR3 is CASSFTSDTTYEQYF. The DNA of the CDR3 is TGTGCCAGCAGCTTCACCTCGGACACAACCTACGAGCAGTACTTC.

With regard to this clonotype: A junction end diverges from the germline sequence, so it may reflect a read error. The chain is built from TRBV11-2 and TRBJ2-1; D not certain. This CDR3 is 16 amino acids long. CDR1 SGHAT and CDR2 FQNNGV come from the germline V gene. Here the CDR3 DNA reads TGTGCCGGCAGCTTAGACGCAGGTTTGTCCTGGCGTGAGCAGTTCTTC. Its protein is CAGSLDAGLSWREQFF.